This is a list of T cell receptor beta chains from one sample in a study of blood T cell repertoires in COVID-19. Sequenced by immunoSEQ multiplex PCR; TCRdb stores in-frame clones only, minus some. The table shows around 310,000 clones, with 89% occurring only once. The sequencing input was PBMCs or T cells enriched from blood (not recorded which). These receptors all stem from a woman aged 25 to 39 who had recovered from COVID-19. The CDR3 runs from the conserved cysteine through the conserved F or W. A D gene is named only where the DNA matches it firmly. The listing skips clone size in some rows; elsewhere it reads once, few, many or a size class.

clone size: .
V gene: TRBV6-5
D gene: TRBD1
J gene: TRBJ2-7
CDR3 DNA: TGTGCCAGCAGTACCGACAGGGGAAGGAGGTACGAGCAGTACTTC
CDR3 protein: CASSTDRGRRYEQYF

clone size: once
V gene: TRBV4-2
D gene: TRBD2
J gene: TRBJ2-7
CDR3 DNA: TGTGCCAGCAGCCAGGGGGGGTACGAGCAGTACTTC
CDR3 protein: CASSQGGYEQYF

clone size: .
V gene: TRBV30
D gene: TRBD2
J gene: TRBJ2-1
CDR3 DNA: TGTGCCTGGAGCCCTATCCGGGGGGAGGCTGAGCAGTTCTTC
CDR3 protein: CAWSPIRGEAEQFF

clone size: .
V gene: TRBV6-4
D gene: TRBD1
J gene: TRBJ1-3
CDR3 DNA: TGTGCCAGCAGTTCCCCCGATAGAGGACAGGGTTCGGGTGGAAACACCATATATTTT
CDR3 protein: CASSSPDRGQGSGGNTIYF

clone size: .
V gene: TRBV15
D gene: .
J gene: TRBJ1-1
CDR3 DNA: TGTGCCACCAGCAGAGAATGGTTTAAGGAAAGCGACACTGAAGCTTTCTTT
CDR3 protein: CATSREWFKESDTEAFF

clone size: .
V gene: TRBV28
D gene: TRBD1
J gene: TRBJ1-5
CDR3 DNA: TGTGCCAGCAGGTCGGGACAGCCCTCGGGAGTAGATCAGCCCCAGCATTTT
CDR3 protein: CASRSGQPSGVDQPQHF

clone size: .
V gene: TRBV27
D gene: .
J gene: TRBJ1-2
CDR3 DNA: TGTGCCAGCAGTTTATCCCCGGACAGACTTAACTATGGCTACACCTTC
CDR3 protein: CASSLSPDRLNYGYTF

clone size: .
V gene: TRBV4-1
D gene: .
J gene: TRBJ1-5
CDR3 DNA: TGCGCCAGCAGCCAAGATCTCTATCAGCCCCAGCATTTT
CDR3 protein: CASSQDLYQPQHF

clone size: .
V gene: TRBV11-2
D gene: TRBD2
J gene: TRBJ2-1
CDR3 DNA: TGTGCCAGCAGCCCATACCCTAGCGGGAGATCCTACAATGAGCAGTTCTTC
CDR3 protein: CASSPYPSGRSYNEQFF

clone size: .
V gene: TRBV7-2
D gene: TRBD1
J gene: TRBJ1-2
CDR3 DNA: TGTGCCGCGACGACAGGGCTCAACTATGGCTACACCTTC
CDR3 protein: CAATTGLNYGYTF

clone size: .
V gene: TRBV28
D gene: .
J gene: TRBJ1-1
CDR3 DNA: TGTGCCAGCAGTTCTGGACAGTCCGGCACTGAAGCTTTCTTT
CDR3 protein: CASSSGQSGTEAFF

clone size: .
V gene: TRBV27
D gene: .
J gene: TRBJ2-1
CDR3 DNA: TGTGCCAGCAGGCTAACAGGGACAACCTACAATGAGCAGTTCTTC
CDR3 protein: CASRLTGTTYNEQFF

clone size: .
V gene: TRBV9
D gene: TRBD1
J gene: TRBJ1-2
CDR3 DNA: TGTGCCAGCAGCTCCAGGACAGGGGGCGTCCTTCGATATGGCTACACCTTC
CDR3 protein: CASSSRTGGVLRYGYTF